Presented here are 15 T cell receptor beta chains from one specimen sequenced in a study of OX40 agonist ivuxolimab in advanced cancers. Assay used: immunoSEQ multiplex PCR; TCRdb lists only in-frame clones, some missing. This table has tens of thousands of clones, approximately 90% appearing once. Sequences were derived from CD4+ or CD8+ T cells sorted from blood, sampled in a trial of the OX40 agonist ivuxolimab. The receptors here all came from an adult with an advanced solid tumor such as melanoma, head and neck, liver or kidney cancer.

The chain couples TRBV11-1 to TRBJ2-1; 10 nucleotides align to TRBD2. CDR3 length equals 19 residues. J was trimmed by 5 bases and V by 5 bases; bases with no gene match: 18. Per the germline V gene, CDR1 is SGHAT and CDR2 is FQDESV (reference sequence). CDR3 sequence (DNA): TGTGCCAGCAGCGCAGGGGGGCGGAGCGGGAGGGCTTTTAACAATGAGCAGTTCTTC. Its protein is CASSAGGRSGRAFNNEQFF.

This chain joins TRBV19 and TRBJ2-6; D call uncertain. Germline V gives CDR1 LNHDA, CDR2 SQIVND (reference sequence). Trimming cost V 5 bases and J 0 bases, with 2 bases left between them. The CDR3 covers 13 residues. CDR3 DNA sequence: TGTGCCAGTAGTGCCTCTGGGGCCAACGTCCTGACTTTC. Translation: CASSASGANVLTF. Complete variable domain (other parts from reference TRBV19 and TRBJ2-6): DGGITQSPKYLFRKEGQNVTLSCEQNLNHDAMYWYRQDPGQGLRLIYYSQIVNDFQKGDIAEGYSVSREKKESFPLTVTSAQKNPTAFYLCASSASGANVLTFGAGSRLTVL.

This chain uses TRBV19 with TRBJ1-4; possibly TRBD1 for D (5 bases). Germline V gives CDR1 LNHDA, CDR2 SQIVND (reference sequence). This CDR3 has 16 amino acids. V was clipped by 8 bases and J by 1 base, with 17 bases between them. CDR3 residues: CASGDRRGGTNEKLFF. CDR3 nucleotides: TGTGCCAGTGGGGACCGGCGGGGAGGAACTAATGAAAAACTGTTTTTT.

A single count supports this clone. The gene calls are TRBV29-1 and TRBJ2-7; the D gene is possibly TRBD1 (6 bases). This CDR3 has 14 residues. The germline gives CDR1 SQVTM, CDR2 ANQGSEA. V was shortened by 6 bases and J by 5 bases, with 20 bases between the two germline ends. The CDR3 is CSVPARGKYHEQYF. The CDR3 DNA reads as TGCAGCGTCCCCGCGAGGGGGAAGTATCACGAGCAGTACTTC.

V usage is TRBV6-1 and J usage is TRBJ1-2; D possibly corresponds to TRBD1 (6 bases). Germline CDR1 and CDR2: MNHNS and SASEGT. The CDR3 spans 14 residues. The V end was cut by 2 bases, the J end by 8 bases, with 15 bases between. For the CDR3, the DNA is TGTGCCAGCAGTGAACTCCTTCGGCAGGGGGGCTACACCTTC. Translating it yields CASSELLRQGGYTF.

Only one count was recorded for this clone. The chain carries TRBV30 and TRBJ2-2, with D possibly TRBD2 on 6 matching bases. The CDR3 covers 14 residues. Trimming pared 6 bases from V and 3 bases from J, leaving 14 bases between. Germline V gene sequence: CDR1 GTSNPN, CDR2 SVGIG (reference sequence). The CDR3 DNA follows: TGTGCCTGCGAAAAGGGCGGGGACACCGGGGAGCTGTTTTTT. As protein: CACEKGGDTGELFF.

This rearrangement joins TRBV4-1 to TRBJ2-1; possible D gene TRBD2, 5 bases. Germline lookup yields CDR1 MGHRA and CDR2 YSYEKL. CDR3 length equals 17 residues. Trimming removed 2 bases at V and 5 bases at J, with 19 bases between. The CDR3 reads CASSQRLAGTMNNEQFF. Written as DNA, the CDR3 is TGCGCCAGCAGCCAAAGACTGGCGGGTACAATGAACAATGAGCAGTTCTTC.

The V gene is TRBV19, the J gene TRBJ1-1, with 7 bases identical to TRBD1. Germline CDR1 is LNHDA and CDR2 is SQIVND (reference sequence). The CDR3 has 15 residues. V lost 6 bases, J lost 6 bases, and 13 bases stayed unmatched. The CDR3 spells CASRHRQGVEAEAFF. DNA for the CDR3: TGTGCCAGTAGGCACAGACAGGGTGTGGAAGCTGAAGCTTTCTTT.

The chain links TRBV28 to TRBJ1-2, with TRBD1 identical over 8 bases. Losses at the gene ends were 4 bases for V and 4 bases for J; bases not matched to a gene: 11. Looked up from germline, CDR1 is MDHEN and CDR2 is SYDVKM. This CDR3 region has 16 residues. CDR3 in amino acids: CASSSPGQGGGYGYTF. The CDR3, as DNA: TGTGCCAGCAGTTCCCCAGGACAGGGTGGGGGCTATGGCTACACCTTC.

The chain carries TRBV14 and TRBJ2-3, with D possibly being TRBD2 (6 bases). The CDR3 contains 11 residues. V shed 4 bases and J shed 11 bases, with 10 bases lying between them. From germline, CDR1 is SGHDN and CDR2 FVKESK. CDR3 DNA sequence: TGTGCCAGCAGCCGCCGGGACTTGCAGTATTTT. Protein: CASSRRDLQYF.

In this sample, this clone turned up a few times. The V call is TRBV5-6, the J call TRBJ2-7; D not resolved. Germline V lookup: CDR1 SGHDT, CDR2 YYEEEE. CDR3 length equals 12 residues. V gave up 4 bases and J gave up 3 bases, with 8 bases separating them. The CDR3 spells CASSTWDYEQYF. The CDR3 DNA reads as TGTGCCAGCAGCACTTGGGACTACGAGCAGTACTTC.

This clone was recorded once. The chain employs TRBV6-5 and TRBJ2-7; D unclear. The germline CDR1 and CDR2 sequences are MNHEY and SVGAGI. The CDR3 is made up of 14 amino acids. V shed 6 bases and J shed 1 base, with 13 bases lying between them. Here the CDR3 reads CASSFMGKSYEQYF. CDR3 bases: TGTGCCAGCAGCTTCATGGGTAAATCCTACGAGCAGTACTTC.

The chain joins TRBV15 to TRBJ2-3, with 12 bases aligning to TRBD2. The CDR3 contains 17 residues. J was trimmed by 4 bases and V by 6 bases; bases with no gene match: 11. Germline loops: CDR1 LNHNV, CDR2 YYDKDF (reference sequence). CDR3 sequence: CATSSPGRTSGADTQYF. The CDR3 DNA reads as TGTGCCACCAGTTCCCCCGGCAGGACTAGCGGGGCAGATACGCAGTATTTT.

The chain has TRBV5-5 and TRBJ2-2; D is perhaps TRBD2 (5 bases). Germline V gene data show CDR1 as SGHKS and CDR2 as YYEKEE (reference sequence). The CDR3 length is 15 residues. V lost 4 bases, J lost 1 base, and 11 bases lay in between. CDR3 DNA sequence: TGTGCCAGCAGCCCACGAGAGGGGAACACCGGGGAGCTGTTTTTT. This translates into CASSPREGNTGELFF.

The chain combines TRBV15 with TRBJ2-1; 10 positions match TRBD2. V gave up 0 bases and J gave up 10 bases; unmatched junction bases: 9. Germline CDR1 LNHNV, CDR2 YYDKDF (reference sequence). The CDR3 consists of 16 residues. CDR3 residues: CATSRDLPSGSGEQFF. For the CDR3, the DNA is TGTGCCACCAGCAGAGATCTTCCTAGCGGGAGTGGCGAGCAGTTCTTC.